This T cell receptor beta chain was identified in a study of shared clonotypes between healthy human individuals (TCRdb year 2020). Regarding the complete study: The cohort included three men and a couple of women between 18 and 49 years of age. Different laboratories and diverse techniques were used to prepare libraries and sequence TCR repertoires, to increase sequencing depth and limit assay-specific biases. The study deeply sequenced blood TCR repertoires of about 5 healthy adults to estimate repertoire size and the extent of clonotype sharing between individuals. Per donor, three plates each were used for CD4 naive and CD4 memory, two for CD8 naive, and one for CD8 memory. Each donor's leukapheresis produced roughly between roughly 0.94 and 9.5 billion PBMCs.

What the study reported, not specific to this receptor: Incomplete sequencing was indicated by rarefaction of sorted-subset datasets, despite the large sequencing depth. Higher generation probabilities were observed for clonotypes shared by all four sorted-subset donors than for non-shared clonotypes. Because the study included only a small number of donors, the genetic and exposure-history diversity represented was limited. Across four donors, approximately 4.9% of naive CD4, more than 3% of naive CD8, approximately 2.5% of memory CD4, and 0.3% to 0.45% of memory CD8 clonotypes were shared. Sampling was limited to blood, and TCR repertoires in tissue likely differ from TCR repertoires in blood. Pairwise subsampling led to the expectation that sequencing depth would affect the degree of clonotype sharing among donors. Estimated clonotype richness was generally larger for naive than for memory subsets.

The V and J ends are trimmed by 0 bases and 0 bases, leaving 5 bases between them. As encoded in the germline V gene (reference sequence), CDR1 is LNHNV while CDR2 is YYDKDF. Including the terminal cysteine and phenylalanine, the CDR3 comprises 14 residues. Only CDR3 DNA is held: 42 bases, read in frame from base 1. TCR CDR3 regions were amplified from genomic DNA by multiplex PCR using the deep immunoSEQ assay. For each cell subset, the extracted genomic DNA was distributed evenly across all wells of several immunoSEQ 96-well plates, and each plate served as one replicate. For sorted subsets, each replicate PCR was loaded with approximately 200 ng genomic DNA, equivalent to 30,000 or so T cell genomes. The purified libraries were quantified using a Qubit 3.0 fluorometer, sized with a Bioanalyzer 2100, and then quantified again using the KAPA Library Quantification kit. Each immunoSEQ 96-well plate was sequenced on its own single-read 150-cycle Illumina NextSeq 550 flow cell. The original methods were these. Because the immunoSEQ output held only junctional sequences and lacked quality scores, the filtering could not match the filtering applied to full-length reads. To assign V/J genes and CDR3, sequences were annotated against IMGT germline references using PyIR, a Python wrapper for IgBLAST v1.9. Any read was removed if the V/J assignment was weak (E-value above 1e-6), the CDR3 was missing, or the read contained stop codons, out-of-frame junctions, or ambiguous translated residues. V3J clonotypes were defined as sequences sharing the same inferred V gene, J gene, and CDR3 amino acid sequence. To compute the percentage overlap between repertoires, the number of shared unique clonotypes was divided by the size of the smaller repertoire. Richness of each repertoire was evaluated using RTK rarefaction, the Chao1 estimator, and Recon v2.1 estimates of unobserved clonotypes. For all TCRbeta clonotypes obtained by the gDNA method from a few donors, generation probabilities were computed with OLGA. Drawn from immuneACCESS, this table holds only the in-frame rearrangements with V and J called that TCRdb kept. Clones are partly lost; checked studies trace under half to an unresolved V gene and leave the rest unexplained. V and J calls and clone size are as listed in that table; D and trimming were resolved from the DNA. The table for this sample lists approximately 740,000 clones; 85% to 95% of them were counted only once. Together, the top ten hold 24% of the sample.

Notes on this clone: There is no known antigen for this receptor. Per-nucleotide qualities are absent, and no much larger clonotype sits a single base away.

CD8 naive samples were obtained by positive selection for CCR7 among CD45RO-negative cells, yielding a CD45RA+CCR7+ population from which TemRA cells were excluded. The donors were healthy, HIV-negative adults who had no recently reported acute infections or vaccinations. Every donor was a Caucasian adult residing in Nashville, Tennessee, USA. Blood was collected by leukapheresis, and PBMCs were isolated by Ficoll-Histopaque density gradient centrifugation and then cryopreserved in liquid nitrogen vapor phase. Analytical flow cytometry was used to check the purity and quantity of every magnetically sorted T cell population. Genomic DNA was isolated from each sorted fraction and quantified by UV absorbance on a Nanodrop 2000c.

The TCR comes from a man aged 25 to 45 in good health. The sequence is built from TRBV15 and TRBJ1-2, with the D gene not confidently named. The sample consisted of naive CD8+ T cells sorted from blood. The cell subset or site tag for this specimen amounts to: CD45RA+CCR7+. This receptor carries the CDR3 CATSRDRSNYGYTF. The nucleotides are TGTGCCACCAGCAGAGATAGGTCTAACTATGGCTACACCTTC. Extended through the reference TRBV15 and TRBJ1-2 proteins, this CDR3 yields the full variable domain: DAMVIQNPRYQVTQFGKPVTLSCSQTLNHNVMYWYQQKSSQAPKLLFHYYDKDFNNEADTPDNFQSRRPNTSFCFLDIRSPGLGDTAMYLCATSRDRSNYGYTFGSGTRLTVV.